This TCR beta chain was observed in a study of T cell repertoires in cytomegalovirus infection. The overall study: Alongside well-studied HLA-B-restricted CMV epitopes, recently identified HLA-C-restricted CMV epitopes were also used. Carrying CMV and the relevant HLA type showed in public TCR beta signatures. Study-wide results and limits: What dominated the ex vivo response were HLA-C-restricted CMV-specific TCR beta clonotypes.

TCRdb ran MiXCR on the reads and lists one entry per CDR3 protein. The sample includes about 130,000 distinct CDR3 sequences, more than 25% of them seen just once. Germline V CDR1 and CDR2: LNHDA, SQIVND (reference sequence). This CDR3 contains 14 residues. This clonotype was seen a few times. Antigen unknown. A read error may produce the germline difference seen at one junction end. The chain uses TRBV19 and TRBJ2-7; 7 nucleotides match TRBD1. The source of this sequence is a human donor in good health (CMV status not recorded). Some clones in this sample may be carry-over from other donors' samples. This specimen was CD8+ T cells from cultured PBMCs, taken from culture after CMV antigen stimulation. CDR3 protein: CATSSGTATYGQYF. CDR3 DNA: TGTGCCACCTCCTCCGGGACAGCGACATACGGGCAGTACTTC.